Listed here are 12 T cell receptor beta chains from one sample, sequenced in a study of blood T cell repertoires in COVID-19. Generated by immunoSEQ multiplex PCR, the TCRdb table keeps only in-frame clones and is missing some. Among 150,000 or so clones listed, 75% to 85% were seen once. The sample comprised peripheral blood. The receptors stem from a human donor in a cohort sampled during active COVID-19.

In DNA form, the CDR3 reads TGTGCCAGCAGTGACAGGGGTGGCACAGATACGCAGTATTTT. Amino acid sequence: CASSDRGGTDTQYF. This sequence joins TRBV6-2 or TRBV6-3 and TRBJ2-3, with 8 bases that match TRBD1. The CDR3 sequence is 14 residues long. In germline, CDR1 is MNHEY, CDR2 SVGEGT. Unmatched junction bases numbered 2, after V lost 5 bases and J lost 1 base.

This clone was recorded many times. The V gene is TRBV3-1 (or the pseudogene TRBV3-2), the J gene TRBJ1-2, with 9 bases lining up with TRBD1. The V and J ends lost 3 bases and 7 bases, in that order; junction bases with no gene match: 6. This CDR3 comprises 14 residues. Germline V gene lookup returns CDR1 LGHDT and CDR2 YNNKEL (reference sequence). CDR3 bases: TGTGCCAGCAGCCACCGGGACAGGGCCTTTGGCTACACCTTC. Translating it yields CASSHRDRAFGYTF.

The chain recombines TRBV20-1 with TRBJ2-1; D remains ambiguous. This CDR3 contains 11 residues. V lost 2 bases to trimming and J lost 9 bases, with 8 bases between them. Germline CDR1 is DFQATT and CDR2 is SNEGSKA (reference sequence). Here the CDR3 DNA reads TGCAGTGCTAGACGCGGTGCTGAGCAGTTCTTC. Amino acids: CSARRGAEQFF.

This rearrangement joins TRBV27 to TRBJ1-3; D is undetermined. Germline CDR1 and CDR2: MNHEY and SMNVEV (reference sequence). V lost 6 bases and J lost 0, with 9 bases in between. CDR3 length: 14 residues. CDR3 DNA sequence: TGTGCCAGCAGACGGACTTCCTCTGGAAACACCATATATTTT. It translates to CASRRTSSGNTIYF.

The chain links TRBV11-2 to TRBJ2-7, with TRBD1 as a possible D gene (6 bases). CDR3 length: 14 amino acids. Germline V gene sequence: CDR1 SGHAT, CDR2 FQNNGV. V gave up 5 bases and J gave up 4 bases, with 15 bases separating them. The CDR3 protein is CASSHRRTVYEQYF. The CDR3 nucleotides read TGTGCCAGCAGCCACCGTCGGACAGTATACGAGCAGTACTTC.

The V call is TRBV30, the J call TRBJ1-2; possible D gene TRBD1, 5 bases. Between the trimmed V and J ends, which lost 1 base and 5 bases, there was a span of 14 bases. Looked up from germline, CDR1 is GTSNPN and CDR2 is SVGIG (reference sequence). The CDR3 sequence is 14 residues long. The CDR3 bases are TGTGCCTGGAGTGGAGACAGAGTTGATTATGGCTACACCTTC. It specifies CAWSGDRVDYGYTF.

V usage is TRBV19 and J usage is TRBJ1-6; tentatively, D is TRBD1 (5 bases). V was shortened by 9 bases and J by 7 bases, with 16 bases between the two germline ends. Germline CDR1 and CDR2: LNHDA and SQIVND (reference sequence). There are 14 residues in the CDR3. The CDR3 nucleotides read TGTGCCAGCACTGCCGCAGGGAGGAATTCACCCCTCCACTTT. Its translation is CASTAAGRNSPLHF. The full variable domain, completed using reference TRBV19 and TRBJ1-6, is DGGITQSPKYLFRKEGQNVTLSCEQNLNHDAMYWYRQDPGQGLRLIYYSQIVNDFQKGDIAEGYSVSREKKESFPLTVTSAQKNPTAFYLCASTAAGRNSPLHFGNGTRLTVT.

This chain joins TRBV6-2 or TRBV6-3 and TRBJ2-1; weak D call: TRBD2 (6 bases). The length of the CDR3 is 17 residues. The ends were cut back, 6 bases at V and 5 bases at J, with 23 bases in the middle. CDR1 is MNHEY and CDR2 is SVGEGT in the germline V gene. CDR3 loop: CASSHIAGGRTNNEQFF. CDR3 nucleotides: TGTGCCAGCAGCCATATTGCAGGAGGGAGGACTAACAATGAGCAGTTCTTC.

The chain recombines TRBV7-9 with TRBJ1-6; tentative D call: TRBD1 (5 bases). From germline, CDR1 is SEHNR and CDR2 FQNEAQ (reference sequence). V lost 8 bases, J lost 7 bases, and 9 bases lay in between. CDR3 length equals 12 residues. The CDR3: CASGDRNSPLHF. CDR3 DNA sequence: TGTGCCAGCGGAGACAGAAATTCACCCCTCCACTTT.

This chain joins TRBV28 and TRBJ2-5; tentative D call: TRBD2 (5 bases). The CDR3 runs 15 residues. Between the trimmed V and J ends, which lost 4 bases and 1 base, there was a span of 13 bases. Germline-derived CDR1 and CDR2 are MDHEN and SYDVKM. CDR3 region: CASSSAEGFQETQYF. The CDR3 nucleotides are TGTGCCAGCAGTTCCGCCGAGGGCTTCCAAGAGACCCAGTACTTC.

This clone was counted only a few times. The chain is built from TRBV18 and TRBJ1-2; tentative D call: TRBD1 (5 bases). The CDR3 runs to 12 residues. Germline values: CDR1 KGHSH, CDR2 LQKENI. The V gene lost 4 bases and the J gene lost 4 bases, with 7 bases spanning the gap. CDR3 nucleotide sequence: TGTGCCAGCTCACTTAGGGGCTATGGCTACACCTTC. Translating gives CASSLRGYGYTF.

This rearrangement joins TRBV28 to TRBJ1-2, with D tentatively TRBD1 (5 bases). The CDR3 length is 14 residues. In germline, CDR1 is MDHEN, CDR2 SYDVKM. V shed 5 bases and J shed 8 bases, with 18 bases lying between them. The CDR3 nucleotides are TGTGCCAGCAGTGCGGCCGGGACTTCTCTAGGCTACACCTTC. Translating it yields CASSAAGTSLGYTF.